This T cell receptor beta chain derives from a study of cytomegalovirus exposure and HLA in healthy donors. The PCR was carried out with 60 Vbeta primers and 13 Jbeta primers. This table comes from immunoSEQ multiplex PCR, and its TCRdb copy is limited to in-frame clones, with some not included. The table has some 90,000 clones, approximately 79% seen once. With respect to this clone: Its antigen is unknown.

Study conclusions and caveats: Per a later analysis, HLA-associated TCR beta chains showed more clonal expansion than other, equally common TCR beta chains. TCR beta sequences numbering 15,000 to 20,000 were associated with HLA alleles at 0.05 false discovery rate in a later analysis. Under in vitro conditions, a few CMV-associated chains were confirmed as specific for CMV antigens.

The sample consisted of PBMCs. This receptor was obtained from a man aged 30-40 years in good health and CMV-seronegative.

CDR3 sequence reads: CASSPLGQGNPPEAFF. DNA of the CDR3: TGTGCCAGCTCCCCCCTAGGACAGGGAAACCCTCCTGAAGCTTTCTTT. The chain recombines TRBV18 with TRBJ1-1; TRBD1 agrees at 8 bases. The CDR3 has 16 amino acids. Germline lookup yields CDR1 KGHSH and CDR2 LQKENI. Losses at the gene ends were 6 bases for V and 6 bases for J; bases not matched to a gene: 15.